Reported below is one TCR beta chain. The antigen is undetermined. The data belong to a study of human T cells and chemical hapten exposure. At the level of the study: Sensitization was performed using 2% DPC on a roughly 2 cm by roughly 2 cm upper inner arm skin site. Findings and caveats of the study: Expanded TCR sets contained significantly more large CDR3 similarity clusters than controls. TCRs above 1 in 1000 frequency stayed constant with DPC sensitization.

In the authors' methods: Samples ranged from about 20,000 to 700,000 TCRs, with a median of approximately 91,000. One entry per CDR3 protein results from TCRdb running MiXCR on the RACE reads. TCRdb's processing, not the authors' own work, is the source of the V and J calls. The profile shows around 150,000 distinct CDR3 sequences, about 14% of them singletons. Time point described: patch test 1, 2 weeks after DPC sensitization. As for treatment: therapeutic diphenylcyclopropenone sensitization with weekly scalp DPC. This clonotype was sampled from a woman in her 30s with alopecia areata. Some clones in this sample may be carry-over from other donors' samples. Sample: whole blood, taken in connection with sensitization to the hapten diphenylcyclopropenone (DPC).

In DNA form, the CDR3 reads TGCGCCAGCAGCCGAGGGGGACAGGGAGTGACTGAAGCTTTCTTT. Its translation: CASSRGGQGVTEAFF. This chain uses TRBV4-3 with TRBJ1-1; 9 positions match TRBD1. This CDR3 is built from 15 residues. V was clipped by 4 bases and J by 5 bases; unmatched bases: 8. Germline V lookup: CDR1 LGHNA, CDR2 YSLEER.